Shown below are 28 T cell receptor beta chains from a single sample sequenced in a study of T-cell memory formation after mild COVID-19 (TCRdb year 2021). Library method: 5' RACE. TCRdb lists the instrument as Illumina NovaSeq 6000. TCRdb took the public reads, trimmed them with fastp at Q25, ran MiXCR for clone calling and kept in-frame beta chains. Under each unique CDR3 protein, matching rows form one entry showing the most common genes and DNA. The sample table holds approximately 100,000 distinct CDR3 sequences, of which around 10% were seen once. In total, the top ten clones hold about 40% of the sample. Sequencing was done on a sample of PBMCs or a T cell subset sorted from them (not recorded which). The source of these receptors is a man between 18 and 29 years old who had mild COVID-19 (a few samples of this study predate the infection). The sample titles of this study are shuffled in the database, so cell type and time point are left out; the donor was told from shared clones.

This clonotype appeared many times. The chain joins TRBV4-3 to TRBJ2-1; the D is unclear. CDR3 length equals 12 residues. V lost 1 base to trimming and J lost 4 bases, with 2 bases between them. Germline assignment: CDR1 LGHNA and CDR2 YSLEER. CDR3 sequence (DNA): TGCGCCAGCAGCCAAGGATACAATGAGCAGTTCTTC. Its protein is CASSQGYNEQFF.

This clonotype has more than one count but fewer than ten. The genes are TRBV20-1 and TRBJ1-1; TRBD1 agrees at 10 bases. Germline V gives CDR1 DFQATT, CDR2 SNEGSKA (reference sequence). With V trimmed by 7 bases and J by 0 bases, 2 bases remained unmatched. This CDR3 comprises 13 residues. Here the CDR3 DNA reads TGCAGTGTCGGGACAGGGGTGAACACTGAAGCTTTCTTT. It translates to CSVGTGVNTEAFF.

The chain recombines TRBV20-1 with TRBJ2-1; 9 nucleotides line up with TRBD1. Germline V gene lookup returns CDR1 DFQATT and CDR2 SNEGSKA (reference sequence). This CDR3 spans 12 amino acids. V lost 8 bases, J lost 3 bases, and 2 bases stayed unmatched. The CDR3 sequence: CSLGQGYNEQFF. For the CDR3, the DNA is TGCAGTTTGGGACAGGGCTACAATGAGCAGTTCTTC.

V and J are TRBV11-2 and TRBJ2-1; D possibly matches TRBD1 or TRBD2 (5 bases each). There are 13 residues in the CDR3. Germline-derived CDR1 and CDR2 are SGHAT and FQNNGV. V was pared by 2 bases and J by 10 bases, with 12 bases between. CDR3 nucleotide sequence: TGTGCCAGCAGCTTATATGGGGGAGAGGAGCAGTTCTTC. It yields the protein CASSLYGGEEQFF.

This clonotype was counted many times. Possible read error: a much larger clone is one base away. This chain joins TRBV5-1 and TRBJ2-3; D gene unclear. Trimming took off 5 bases at V and 0 bases at J, with 7 bases between the two ends. The CDR3 runs to 13 residues. Germline V gene data show CDR1 as SGHRS and CDR2 as YFSETQ. CDR3: CASRTDSTDTQYF. The CDR3 DNA reads as TGCGCCAGCAGGACGGACAGCACAGATACGCAGTATTTT. Supplemented by reference TRBV5-1 and TRBJ2-3, the full variable domain reads KAGVTQTPRYLIKTRGQQVTLSCSPISGHRSVSWYQQTPGQGLQFLFEYFSETQRNKGNFPGRFSGRQFSNSRSEMNVSTLELGDSALYLCASRTDSTDTQYFGPGTRLTVL.

The rearrangement uses TRBV5-5 and TRBJ2-2; 16 bases line up with TRBD2. The V gene end was trimmed by 3 bases and the J gene end by 0 bases; junction bases not matched to a gene: 5. The CDR3 has 19 residues. The germline V gene encodes CDR1 SGHKS and CDR2 YYEKEE (reference sequence). CDR3 protein: CASSYPGTSGGANTGELFF. Here the CDR3 DNA reads TGTGCCAGCAGCTACCCCGGGACTAGCGGGGGGGCGAACACCGGGGAGCTGTTTTTT.

This sequence joins TRBV27 and TRBJ1-5; D possibly corresponds to TRBD1 (5 bases). There are 13 residues in the CDR3. Germline V lookup: CDR1 MNHEY, CDR2 SMNVEV (reference sequence). The ends were cut back, 6 bases at V and 6 bases at J, with 12 bases in the middle. The CDR3 sequence is CASRGLGTQPQHF. Here the CDR3 DNA reads TGTGCCAGCAGAGGACTCGGGACTCAGCCCCAGCATTTT.

This clonotype came up many times. V is TRBV6-4 and J is TRBJ2-1; TRBD2 agrees at 10 bases. V lost 5 bases and J lost 8; bases outside the gene matches: 9. Germline V lookup: CDR1 MRHNA, CDR2 SNTAGT. This CDR3 region has 15 residues. The CDR3 reads CASSKSGGAMDEQFF. The CDR3 coding sequence is TGTGCCAGCAGTAAAAGCGGGGGGGCAATGGATGAGCAGTTCTTC.

This clonotype was counted at least ten times. The V call is TRBV7-9, the J call TRBJ2-6, with 8 bases that match TRBD1. With V trimmed by 6 bases and J by 2 bases, 9 bases remained unmatched. The CDR3 contains 17 residues. Germline V gene sequence: CDR1 SEHNR, CDR2 FQNEAQ (reference sequence). In nucleotides, the CDR3 is TGTGCCAGCAGAAGGACAGGGCAGGGGGCTGGGGCCAACGTCCTGACTTTC. As protein: CASRRTGQGAGANVLTF.

The chain joins TRBV4-3 to TRBJ1-5; D is ambiguous. The CDR3 sequence is 12 residues long. Per the germline V gene, CDR1 is LGHNA and CDR2 is YSLEER. The V end was cut by 3 bases, the J end by 4 bases, with 4 bases between. As DNA, the CDR3 is TGCGCCAGCAGCCACCCGAATCAGCCCCAGCATTTT. It yields the protein CASSHPNQPQHF.

A few counts support this clonotype. The chain employs TRBV7-2 and TRBJ2-1; D gene uncertain. The CDR3 loop spans 12 amino acids. Germline CDR1 reads SGHTA; CDR2 reads FQGNSA. Trimming took off 5 bases at V and 8 bases at J, with 10 bases between the two ends. CDR3 protein: CASSLARDEQFF. CDR3 sequence (DNA): TGTGCCAGCAGCCTGGCCAGAGATGAGCAGTTCTTC.

This clonotype occurred a few times. The rearrangement joins TRBV29-1 to TRBJ1-1, with D possibly matching TRBD1 (5 bases). V was cut by 1 base and J by 5 bases, with 11 bases left in between. Looked up from germline, CDR1 is SQVTM and CDR2 is ANQGSEA. The CDR3 extends over 13 amino acids. This CDR3 is CSVEVRGSTEAFF. The CDR3 DNA reads as TGCAGCGTTGAAGTGCGGGGGTCAACTGAAGCTTTCTTT.

This clonotype has more than one count but fewer than ten. The chain uses TRBV7-6 and TRBJ2-1, with a tentative D call TRBD2 (7 bases). Germline V gene data show CDR1 as SGHVS and CDR2 as FNYEAQ. Trimming took 5 bases from V and 0 from J, leaving 11 bases between them. This CDR3 has 15 residues. CDR3 residues: CASSHRGGSYNEQFF. The CDR3 DNA reads as TGTGCCAGCAGCCATAGGGGGGGCTCCTACAATGAGCAGTTCTTC.

The rearrangement links TRBV7-9 to TRBJ1-4; the match to TRBD1 covers 11 bases. Looked up from germline, CDR1 is SEHNR and CDR2 is FQNEAQ (reference sequence). J was trimmed by 7 bases and V by 4 bases; bases with no gene match: 8. This CDR3 comprises 16 residues. The CDR3 coding sequence is TGTGCCAGCAGCTCCGCCCCCGGGACAGGGGGTGAAAAACTGTTTTTT. Translation gives CASSSAPGTGGEKLFF.

This clonotype showed up just a few times. This chain connects TRBV20-1 to TRBJ2-2; TRBD2 matches at 7 bases. Trimming took 0 bases from V and 5 from J; bases not matched to a gene: 9. This CDR3 contains 16 residues. In germline, CDR1 is DFQATT, CDR2 SNEGSKA (reference sequence). The CDR3 sequence: CSARDSQRGLTGELFF. For the CDR3, the DNA is TGCAGTGCTAGAGATAGCCAGCGGGGCTTGACCGGGGAGCTGTTTTTT.

The chain uses TRBV28 and TRBJ2-4; tentatively, D is TRBD1 (7 bases). Germline CDR1 MDHEN, CDR2 SYDVKM. V was clipped by 5 bases and J by 10 bases, with 15 bases between them. The CDR3 runs 13 residues. CDR3 bases: TGTGCCAGCAGTCTTCGACAGGGACTGATTCAGTACTTC. Its protein is CASSLRQGLIQYF.

This clonotype turned up a few times. The CDR3 DNA is TGTGCCAGCAGTGTTTCCGCGACAGATACGCAGTATTTT. As protein: CASSVSATDTQYF. V usage is TRBV6-4 and J usage is TRBJ2-3; no clear D gene. V lost 4 bases and J 3 bases, leaving 8 bases between the germline ends. Germline V CDR1 and CDR2: MRHNA, SNTAGT. CDR3 size: 13 residues.

This clonotype has only a few counts. The CDR3 bases are TGTGCCAGTAGTACACAGGGGTTCACTGAAGCTTTCTTT. Protein product: CASSTQGFTEAFF. V gene TRBV19 combines with J gene TRBJ1-1, with TRBD1 matching over 7 bases. V lost 4 bases, J lost 4 bases, and 3 bases stayed unmatched. CDR1 and CDR2 (germline): LNHDA, SQIVND (reference sequence). CDR3 size: 13 residues. Full variable domain (outside the CDR3, taken from reference TRBV19 and TRBJ1-1): DGGITQSPKYLFRKEGQNVTLSCEQNLNHDAMYWYRQDPGQGLRLIYYSQIVNDFQKGDIAEGYSVSREKKESFPLTVTSAQKNPTAFYLCASSTQGFTEAFFGQGTRLTVV.

The gene calls are TRBV29-1 and TRBJ2-1; 10 bases agree with TRBD1. Germline CDR1 is SQVTM and CDR2 is ANQGSEA. V dropped 7 bases and J dropped 8; count of bases not matched to a gene: 11. The CDR3 is 14 amino acids. Here the CDR3 DNA reads TGCAGCGCCACCGGGACAGGGGACCTGGATGAGCAGTTCTTC. This gives the protein CSATGTGDLDEQFF.

At least ten counts were recorded for this clonotype. J is TRBJ2-7 and V is TRBV20-1, with D possibly matching TRBD1 (6 bases). The CDR3 is made up of 13 amino acids. Germline CDR1 DFQATT, CDR2 SNEGSKA (reference sequence). Trimming removed 6 bases at V and 7 bases at J, with 19 bases between. The CDR3 is CSAHVRDTLEQYF. CDR3 DNA: TGCAGTGCCCACGTCCGGGACACCTTGGAGCAGTACTTC.

This clonotype was counted many times. The genes are TRBV3-1 and TRBJ2-1; 8 nucleotides line up with TRBD1. The length of the CDR3 is 16 residues. Germline V lookup: CDR1 LGHDT, CDR2 YNNKEL (reference sequence). Germline trimming cut 4 bases from V and 7 bases from J; bases unmatched to any gene: 12. DNA of the CDR3: TGTGCCAGCAGCCCCTCGACAGGGGTCGCCGGAAATGAGCAGTTCTTC. It is translated as CASSPSTGVAGNEQFF.

This clonotype was detected only a few times. This chain uses TRBV12-5 with TRBJ1-5; D is unclear. V was trimmed by 4 bases and J by 4 bases, leaving 5 bases between them. The germline V gene encodes CDR1 LGHNT and CDR2 FRNRAP. The length of the CDR3 is 12 residues. The CDR3 sequence is CASGSGNQPQHF. The CDR3 coding sequence is TGTGCTAGTGGTTCGGGAAATCAGCCCCAGCATTTT.

In this sample, this clonotype turned up a few times. This chain joins TRBV7-3 and TRBJ2-3; D possibly corresponds to TRBD2 (6 bases). Germline V gene data show CDR1 as SGHTA and CDR2 as FQGTGA. The V end was cut by 4 bases, the J end by 0 bases, with 11 bases between. This CDR3 is 15 amino acids long. The CDR3 spells CASSSTAGSTDTQYF. DNA of the CDR3: TGTGCCAGCAGCTCCACGGCGGGGAGCACAGATACGCAGTATTTT.

This rearrangement joins TRBV11-2 to TRBJ2-5, with 13 bases identical to TRBD2. CDR3 length: 15 residues. CDR1 and CDR2 (germline): SGHAT, FQNNGV. The J segment lost 5 bases and the V segment lost 5 bases, leaving 5 bases of the junction unmatched. The DNA of the CDR3 is TGTGCCAGCAGCCGGGGACTAGCGGGGTCTGAGACCCAGTACTTC. It specifies CASSRGLAGSETQYF.

The rearrangement joins TRBV7-6 to TRBJ1-6; 10 bases agree with TRBD1. The V gene end was trimmed by 4 bases and the J gene end by 10 bases; junction bases not matched to a gene: 7. The CDR3 sequence is 15 residues long. Germline V gene lookup returns CDR1 SGHVS and CDR2 FNYEAQ. CDR3 region: CASSSGQGKISPLHF. The DNA for the CDR3 is TGTGCCAGCAGCTCGGGACAGGGGAAAATCTCACCCCTCCACTTT.

This clonotype was detected many times. The CDR3 here is CASSYSPGGNEQFF. CDR3 in DNA: TGTGCCAGCAGTTACTCCCCCGGGGGCAATGAGCAGTTCTTC. This chain uses TRBV6-2 or TRBV6-3 with TRBJ2-1, with TRBD2 as a possible D gene (6 bases). V was clipped by 0 bases and J by 6 bases, with 9 bases between them. The CDR3 has 14 amino acids. Germline V gives CDR1 MNHEY, CDR2 SVGEGT.

The rearrangement joins TRBV6-1 to TRBJ1-5; tentatively, D is TRBD1 (5 bases). Between the trimmed V and J ends, which lost 7 bases and 1 base, there was a span of 17 bases. The CDR3 covers 16 residues. The V gene's germline CDR1 is MNHNS and CDR2 SASEGT. The CDR3 sequence is CASKPGTEGSNQPQHF. The CDR3 region has the DNA TGTGCCAGCAAACCAGGGACTGAGGGGAGCAATCAGCCCCAGCATTTT.

This clonotype was counted at least ten times. The chain couples TRBV7-9 to TRBJ2-1; 9 nucleotides align to TRBD1. The J segment lost 7 bases and the V segment lost 4 bases, leaving 5 bases of the junction unmatched. Germline CDR1 and CDR2: SEHNR and FQNEAQ (reference sequence). This CDR3 has 14 amino acids. The CDR3 reads CASSSPQGANEQFF. In nucleotides, the CDR3 is TGTGCCAGCAGCTCCCCACAGGGGGCGAATGAGCAGTTCTTC.